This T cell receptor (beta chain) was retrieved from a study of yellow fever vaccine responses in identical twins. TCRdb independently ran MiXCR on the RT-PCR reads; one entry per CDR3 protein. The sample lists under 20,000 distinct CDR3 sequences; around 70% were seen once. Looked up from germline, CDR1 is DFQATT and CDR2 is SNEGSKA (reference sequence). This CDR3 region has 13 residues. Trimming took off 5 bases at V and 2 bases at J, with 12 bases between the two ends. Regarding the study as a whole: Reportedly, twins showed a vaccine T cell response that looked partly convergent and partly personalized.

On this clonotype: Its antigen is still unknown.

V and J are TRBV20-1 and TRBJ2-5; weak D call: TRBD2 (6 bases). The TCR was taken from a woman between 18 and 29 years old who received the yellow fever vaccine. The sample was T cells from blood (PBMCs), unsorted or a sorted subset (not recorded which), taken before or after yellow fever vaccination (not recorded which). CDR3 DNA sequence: TGCAGTGCTCCAGCGGGCCTTCAAGAGACCCAGTACTTC. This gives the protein CSAPAGLQETQYF.